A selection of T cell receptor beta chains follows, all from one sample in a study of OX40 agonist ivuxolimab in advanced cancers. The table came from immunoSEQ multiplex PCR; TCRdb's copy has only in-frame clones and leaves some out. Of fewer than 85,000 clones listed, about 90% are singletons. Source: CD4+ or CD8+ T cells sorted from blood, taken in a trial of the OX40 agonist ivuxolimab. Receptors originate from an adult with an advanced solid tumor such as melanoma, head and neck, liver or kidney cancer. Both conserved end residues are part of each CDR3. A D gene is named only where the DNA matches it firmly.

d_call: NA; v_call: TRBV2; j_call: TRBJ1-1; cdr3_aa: CASSELERGTEAFF; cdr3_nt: TGTGCCAGCAGTGAATTGGAGAGGGGCACTGAAGCTTTCTTT
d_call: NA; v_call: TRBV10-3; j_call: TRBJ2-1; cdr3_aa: CAIRDIGASPKSNEQFF; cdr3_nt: TGTGCCATCAGGGACATCGGGGCCAGCCCAAAAAGCAATGAGCAGTTCTTC
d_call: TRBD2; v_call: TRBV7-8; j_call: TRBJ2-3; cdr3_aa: CASSLAGGGADTQYF; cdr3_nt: TGTGCCAGCAGCTTAGCGGGGGGAGGGGCAGATACGCAGTATTTT
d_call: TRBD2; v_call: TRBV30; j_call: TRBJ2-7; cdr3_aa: CAWTSGRYEQYF; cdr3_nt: TGTGCCTGGACAAGCGGGAGATACGAGCAGTACTTC
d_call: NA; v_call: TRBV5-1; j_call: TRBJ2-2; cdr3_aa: CASSLGQLSTTGELFF; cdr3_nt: TGCGCCAGCAGCTTGGGCCAGTTGAGTACCACCGGGGAGCTGTTTTTT
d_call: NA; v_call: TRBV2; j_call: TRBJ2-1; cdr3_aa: CASSLRGGPYNEQFF; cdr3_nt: TGTGCCAGCAGCCTCCGAGGGGGACCTTACAATGAGCAGTTCTTC
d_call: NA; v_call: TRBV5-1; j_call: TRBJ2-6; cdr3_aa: CASSLEPGTGANVLTF; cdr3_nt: TGCGCCAGCAGCTTGGAGCCAGGGACCGGGGCCAACGTCCTGACTTTC
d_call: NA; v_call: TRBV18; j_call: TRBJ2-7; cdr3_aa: CASSPGAPMGEQYF; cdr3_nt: TGTGCCAGCTCACCAGGGGCCCCGATGGGAGAGCAGTACTTC
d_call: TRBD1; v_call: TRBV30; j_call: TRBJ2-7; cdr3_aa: CAWSFFSATGGYEQYF; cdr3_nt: TGTGCCTGGAGTTTCTTCTCTGCTACAGGGGGCTACGAGCAGTACTTC
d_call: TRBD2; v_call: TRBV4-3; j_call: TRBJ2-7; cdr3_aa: CASSQELADFSYEQYF; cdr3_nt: TGCGCCAGCAGCCAAGAACTAGCGGACTTCTCCTACGAGCAGTACTTC